This TCR beta chain was profiled in a study of blood T cell repertoires in COVID-19. Germline V CDR1 and CDR2: SEHNR, FQNEAQ (reference sequence). V was trimmed by 8 bases and J by 1 base, leaving 9 bases between them. The CDR3 loop spans 13 amino acids. Clones were read by immunoSEQ multiplex PCR, and TCRdb kept only the in-frame ones, dropping some. The sample includes 200,000 to 250,000 clones, 88% seen only once; the top ten take over 3.5%. The chain links TRBV7-9 to TRBJ1-3; the D gene is possibly TRBD1 (5 bases). The sequencing input was PBMCs or T cells enriched from blood (not recorded which). The sequence derives from a woman aged 25 to 39 who had been exposed to COVID-19. CDR3 amino acids: CASGRGSGNTIYF. DNA for the CDR3: TGTGCCAGCGGGAGGGGTTCTGGAAACACCATATATTTT.